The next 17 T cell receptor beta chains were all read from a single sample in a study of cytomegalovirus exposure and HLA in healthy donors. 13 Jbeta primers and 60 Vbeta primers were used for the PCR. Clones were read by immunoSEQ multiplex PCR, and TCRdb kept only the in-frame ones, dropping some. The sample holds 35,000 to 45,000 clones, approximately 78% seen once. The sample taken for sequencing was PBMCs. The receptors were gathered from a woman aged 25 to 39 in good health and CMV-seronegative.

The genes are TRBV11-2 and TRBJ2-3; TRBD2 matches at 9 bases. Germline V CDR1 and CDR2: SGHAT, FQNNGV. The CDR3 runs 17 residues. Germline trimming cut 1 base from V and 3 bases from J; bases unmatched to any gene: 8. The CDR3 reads CASSLGSSGGWTDTQYF. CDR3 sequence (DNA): TGTGCCAGCAGCTTAGGAAGTAGCGGGGGCTGGACAGATACGCAGTATTTT.

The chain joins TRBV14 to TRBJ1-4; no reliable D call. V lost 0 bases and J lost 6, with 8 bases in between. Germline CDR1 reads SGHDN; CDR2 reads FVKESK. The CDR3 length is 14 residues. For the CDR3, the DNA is TGTGCCAGCAGCCAAGACTTGTTCGATGAAAAACTGTTTTTT. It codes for CASSQDLFDEKLFF.

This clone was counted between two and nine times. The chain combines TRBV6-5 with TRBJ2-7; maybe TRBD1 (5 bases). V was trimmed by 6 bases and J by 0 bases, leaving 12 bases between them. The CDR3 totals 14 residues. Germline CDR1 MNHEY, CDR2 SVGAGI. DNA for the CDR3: TGTGCCAGCAGGTCAAGGGGAAGCTCCTACGAGCAGTACTTC. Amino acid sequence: CASRSRGSSYEQYF.

The CDR3 spells CASSTGVLAFF. The CDR3 nucleotides are TGTGCCAGCAGTACAGGGGTATTGGCTTTCTTT. The chain is built from TRBV2 and TRBJ1-1, with 7 positions matching TRBD1. Unmatched junction bases numbered 5, after V lost 5 bases and J lost 11 bases. CDR3 length: 11 residues. CDR1 and CDR2 from the germline V gene are SNHLY and FYNNEI.

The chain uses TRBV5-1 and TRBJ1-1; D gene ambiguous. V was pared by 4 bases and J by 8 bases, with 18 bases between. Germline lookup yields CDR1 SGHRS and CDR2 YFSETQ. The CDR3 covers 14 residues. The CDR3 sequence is CASSPGSPVAEAFF. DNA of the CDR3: TGCGCCAGCAGCCCCGGGTCCCCAGTAGCGGAAGCTTTCTTT.

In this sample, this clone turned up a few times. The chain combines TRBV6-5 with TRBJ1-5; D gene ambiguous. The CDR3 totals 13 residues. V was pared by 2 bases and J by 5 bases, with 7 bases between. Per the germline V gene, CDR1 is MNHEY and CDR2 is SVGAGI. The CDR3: CASSYRLDQPQHF. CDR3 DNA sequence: TGTGCCAGCAGTTACAGACTCGATCAGCCCCAGCATTTT.

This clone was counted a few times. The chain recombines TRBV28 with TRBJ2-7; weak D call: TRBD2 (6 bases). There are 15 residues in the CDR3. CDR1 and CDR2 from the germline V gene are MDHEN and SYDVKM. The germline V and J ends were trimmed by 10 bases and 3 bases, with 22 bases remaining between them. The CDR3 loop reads CATTGGDSLSYEQYF. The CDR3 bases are TGTGCCACCACGGGTGGGGACTCCCTGAGCTACGAGCAGTACTTC.

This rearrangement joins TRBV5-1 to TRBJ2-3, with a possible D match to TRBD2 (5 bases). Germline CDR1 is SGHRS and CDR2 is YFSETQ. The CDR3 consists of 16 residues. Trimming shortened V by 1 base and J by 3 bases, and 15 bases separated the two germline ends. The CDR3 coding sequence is TGCGCCAGCAGCTTGTCCGGGGAGAGTAAAACAGATACGCAGTATTTT. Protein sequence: CASSLSGESKTDTQYF.

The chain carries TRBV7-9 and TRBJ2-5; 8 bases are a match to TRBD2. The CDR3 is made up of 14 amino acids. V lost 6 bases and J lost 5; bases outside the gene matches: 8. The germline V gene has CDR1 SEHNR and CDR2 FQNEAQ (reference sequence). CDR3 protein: CASSSPAGAETQYF. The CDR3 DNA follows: TGTGCCAGCAGTTCCCCAGCGGGAGCCGAGACCCAGTACTTC. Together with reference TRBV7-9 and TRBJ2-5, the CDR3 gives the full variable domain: DTGVSQNPRHKITKRGQNVTFRCDPISEHNRLYWYRQTLGQGPEFLTYFQNEAQLEKSRLLSDRFSAERPKGSFSTLEIQRTEQGDSAMYLCASSSPAGAETQYFGPGTRLLVL.

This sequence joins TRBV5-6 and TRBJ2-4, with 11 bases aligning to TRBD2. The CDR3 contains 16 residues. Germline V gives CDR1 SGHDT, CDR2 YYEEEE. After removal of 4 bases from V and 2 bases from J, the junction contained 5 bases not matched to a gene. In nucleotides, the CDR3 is TGTGCCAGCAGCACATTAGCGGGAGGGCCCAAAAACATTCAGTACTTC. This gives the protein CASSTLAGGPKNIQYF.

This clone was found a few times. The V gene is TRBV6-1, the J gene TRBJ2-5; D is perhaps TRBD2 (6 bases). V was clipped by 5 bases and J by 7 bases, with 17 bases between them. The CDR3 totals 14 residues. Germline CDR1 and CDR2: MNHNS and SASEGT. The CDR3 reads CASSRDSELGTQYF. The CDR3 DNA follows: TGTGCCAGCAGTAGGGACTCAGAGCTGGGGACCCAGTACTTC.

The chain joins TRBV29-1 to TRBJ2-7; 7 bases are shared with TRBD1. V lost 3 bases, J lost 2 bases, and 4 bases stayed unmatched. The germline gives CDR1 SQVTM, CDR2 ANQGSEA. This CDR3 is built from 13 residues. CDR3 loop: CSVEWDRPYEQYF. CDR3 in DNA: TGCAGCGTTGAGTGGGACAGACCCTACGAGCAGTACTTC.

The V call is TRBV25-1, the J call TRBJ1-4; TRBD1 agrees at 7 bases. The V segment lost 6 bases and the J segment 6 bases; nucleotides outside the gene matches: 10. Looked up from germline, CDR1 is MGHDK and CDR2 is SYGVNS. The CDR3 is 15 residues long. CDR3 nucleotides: TGTGCCAGCAGGCAGACAGGGTTTCGGGATGAAAAACTGTTTTTT. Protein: CASRQTGFRDEKLFF.

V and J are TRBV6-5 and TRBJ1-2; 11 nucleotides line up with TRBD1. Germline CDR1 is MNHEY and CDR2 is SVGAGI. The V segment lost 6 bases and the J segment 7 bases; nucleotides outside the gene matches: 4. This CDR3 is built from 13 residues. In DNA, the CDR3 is TGTGCCAGCAGAGGACAGGGGGCGCGTGGCTACACCTTC. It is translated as CASRGQGARGYTF.

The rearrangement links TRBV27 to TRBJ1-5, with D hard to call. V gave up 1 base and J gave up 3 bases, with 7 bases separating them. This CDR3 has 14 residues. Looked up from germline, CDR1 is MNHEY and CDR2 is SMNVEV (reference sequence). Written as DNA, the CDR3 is TGTGCCAGCAGTTTATATCCAGTCAATCAGCCCCAGCATTTT. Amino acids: CASSLYPVNQPQHF.

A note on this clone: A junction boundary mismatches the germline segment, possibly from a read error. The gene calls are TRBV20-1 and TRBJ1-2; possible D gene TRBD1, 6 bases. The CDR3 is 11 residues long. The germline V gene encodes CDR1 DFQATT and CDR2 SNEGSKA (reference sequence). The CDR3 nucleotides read TGTCGAAGAGGGGGTTCCTATGGCTACACCTTC. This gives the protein CRRGGSYGYTF.

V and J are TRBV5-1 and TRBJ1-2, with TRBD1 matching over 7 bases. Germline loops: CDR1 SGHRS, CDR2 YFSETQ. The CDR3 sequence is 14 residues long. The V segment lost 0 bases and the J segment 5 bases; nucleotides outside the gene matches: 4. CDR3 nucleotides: TGCGCCAGCAGCTTGGTTGCCAGGGGGTATGGCTACACCTTC. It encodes CASSLVARGYGYTF.